The clone carrying this TCR beta chain came up many times. Its antigen remains unidentified. TCRdb passed the multiplex PCR reads through MiXCR, listing each CDR3 protein once. The repertoire holds over 60,000 distinct CDR3 sequences, approximately 57% seen once, with roughly 18% in the top ten. This CDR3 comprises 14 residues. The germline CDR1 and CDR2 sequences are LNHDA and SQIVND (reference sequence). V gave up 1 base and J gave up 2 bases, with 7 bases separating them. This specimen belongs to a study of breast tumors, draining lymph nodes, adjacent tissues. Study-wide findings and caveats: Data fit most tumor T cells coming from lymph node, expanding in tumor. Tumor T cell lymph node origin was a supported hypothesis, not proven. Luminal-like breast cancer showed significantly higher tumor–nontumor repertoire similarity than basal-like. Tumor repertoires ranked between lymph nodes and nontumor tissue in diversity, with V and J gene preferences.

The chain is built from TRBV19 and TRBJ2-3; D gene uncertain. The receptor's source is a female donor with breast cancer. Some clones in this sample may be carry-over from other donors' samples. The sample consisted of breast tumor tissue. DNA for the CDR3: TGTGCCAGTAGTATAGGCCCCCACACAGATACGCAGTATTTT. Protein: CASSIGPHTDTQYF.